These 32 T cell receptor beta chains were sequenced from one sample in a study of blood T cell repertoires in COVID-19. TCRdb keeps only in-frame clones here, not all; method: immunoSEQ multiplex PCR. The sample consists of about 47,000 clones, less than 85% of them appearing once. Sequenced material: peripheral blood. The receptors were sampled from a man aged 50 to 60 with acute or convalescent COVID-19.

The chain uses TRBV12-5 and TRBJ2-2; D may be TRBD1 (6 bases). The V gene's germline CDR1 is LGHNT and CDR2 FRNRAP. The CDR3 contains 20 residues. Trimming took 0 bases from V and 5 from J, leaving 25 bases between them. The CDR3: CASGLVRTDINTLRTGELFF. In nucleotides, the CDR3 is TGTGCTAGTGGTTTGGTTAGGACAGACATTAACACACTGCGGACCGGGGAGCTGTTTTTT.

This chain uses TRBV5-6 with TRBJ2-7; 11 nucleotides line up with TRBD2. The V gene end was trimmed by 0 bases and the J gene end by 3 bases; junction bases not matched to a gene: 2. CDR3 length: 15 amino acids. CDR1 is SGHDT, CDR2 YYEEEE, per germline. The DNA for the CDR3 is TGTGCCAGCAGCTTGGGACTAGCGGGGTACTACGAGCAGTACTTC. It translates to CASSLGLAGYYEQYF.

This chain connects TRBV6-9 to TRBJ2-7; 10 bases line up with TRBD2. Germline trimming cut 4 bases from V and 2 bases from J; bases unmatched to any gene: 2. Germline loops: CDR1 MNHGY, CDR2 SVAAGI. The CDR3 loop spans 14 amino acids. The CDR3 nucleotides are TGTGCCAGCAGTTGCAGCGGGGGGGCCTACGAGCAGTACTTC. Translated, it gives CASSCSGGAYEQYF.

The chain is built from TRBV20-1 and TRBJ2-3, with D perhaps TRBD1 (6 bases). CDR3 length equals 15 residues. The germline CDR1 and CDR2 sequences are DFQATT and SNEGSKA (reference sequence). V was shortened by 3 bases and J by 0 bases, with 13 bases between the two germline ends. Here the CDR3 DNA reads TGCAGTGCTAGTATTGGGGGCGTAAGCACAGATACGCAGTATTTT. Its protein is CSASIGGVSTDTQYF.

This chain connects TRBV2 to TRBJ2-5; 11 bases fit TRBD2. The J segment lost 6 bases and the V segment lost 4 bases, leaving 7 bases of the junction unmatched. The CDR3 has 15 residues. Per germline, CDR1 SNHLY and CDR2 FYNNEI. The CDR3 DNA reads TGTGCCAGCAGTGCACTTAGCGGGGGGGCCCAGACCCAGTACTTC. Translating gives CASSALSGGAQTQYF.

The chain joins TRBV14 to TRBJ2-5, with unresolved D. In germline, CDR1 is SGHDN, CDR2 FVKESK. The CDR3 runs 16 residues. Trimming pared 0 bases from V and 7 bases from J, leaving 18 bases between. The CDR3 DNA is TGTGCCAGCAGCCAAGATCGGTTCGGAGACCATTCGACCCAGTACTTC. Translated: CASSQDRFGDHSTQYF. The full variable domain, rest sourced from reference TRBV14 and TRBJ2-5, is EAGVTQFPSHSVIEKGQTVTLRCDPISGHDNLYWYRRVMGKEIKFLLHFVKESKQDESGMPNNRFLAERTGGTYSTLKVQPAELEDSGVYFCASSQDRFGDHSTQYFGPGTRLLVL.

The rearrangement joins TRBV11-2 to TRBJ2-1, with 7 bases identical to TRBD1. The CDR3 consists of 16 residues. Per germline, CDR1 SGHAT and CDR2 FQNNGV. Trimming cost V 5 bases and J 6 bases; bases outside gene matches: 13. DNA of the CDR3: TGTGCCAGCAGCCAGGGACAGCAAGAATGGGGCAATGAGCAGTTCTTC. This codes for CASSQGQQEWGNEQFF.

This chain uses TRBV12-5 with TRBJ2-7, with 10 bases aligning to TRBD1. There are 13 residues in the CDR3. Unmatched junction bases numbered 5, after V lost 6 bases and J lost 6 bases. The germline V gene has CDR1 LGHNT and CDR2 FRNRAP. CDR3 sequence (DNA): TGTGCTAGTGGGGCCGGGACAGGGGTCGAGCAGTACTTC. Encoded protein: CASGAGTGVEQYF.

V usage is TRBV10-3 and J usage is TRBJ2-3, with 8 bases matching TRBD1. The V gene end was trimmed by 6 bases and the J gene end by 2 bases; junction bases not matched to a gene: 10. Germline V CDR1 and CDR2: ENHRY, SYGVKD. This CDR3 region has 16 residues. The CDR3 here is CAISLTGALPTDTQYF. CDR3 DNA: TGTGCCATCAGCCTGACAGGGGCCCTCCCCACAGATACGCAGTATTTT.

This clone was seen a few times. The chain uses TRBV7-9 and TRBJ2-7, with D tentatively TRBD2 (5 bases). The V gene lost 5 bases and the J gene lost 2 bases, with 16 bases spanning the gap. Germline CDR1 SEHNR, CDR2 FQNEAQ (reference sequence). The CDR3 loop spans 15 amino acids. CDR3 in amino acids: CASSPPDGDPYEQYF. The CDR3 DNA sequence: TGTGCCAGCAGCCCCCCCGACGGGGATCCCTACGAGCAGTACTTC. Full variable domain (rest looked up from reference TRBV7-9 and TRBJ2-7): DTGVSQNPRHKITKRGQNVTFRCDPISEHNRLYWYRQTLGQGPEFLTYFQNEAQLEKSRLLSDRFSAERPKGSFSTLEIQRTEQGDSAMYLCASSPPDGDPYEQYFGPGTRLTVT.

This clone was seen just once. J is TRBJ2-5 and V is TRBV6-5; 13 bases are a match to TRBD2. Unmatched junction bases numbered 0, after V lost 0 bases and J lost 5 bases. Germline V gene sequence: CDR1 MNHEY, CDR2 SVGAGI. The CDR3 extends over 15 amino acids. CDR3 amino acids: CASSYSTSGRETQYF. The DNA of the CDR3 is TGTGCCAGCAGTTACTCGACTAGCGGGAGGGAGACCCAGTACTTC.

The chain uses TRBV29-1 and TRBJ2-1; 8 nucleotides match TRBD2. The CDR3 sequence is 15 residues long. Germline V gene lookup returns CDR1 SQVTM and CDR2 ANQGSEA. V trimming: 0 bases; J trimming: 7 bases; junction bases outside the gene matches: 8. CDR3 sequence: CSVEDKAGGWNEQFF. CDR3 nucleotides: TGCAGCGTTGAAGATAAGGCGGGGGGTTGGAATGAGCAGTTCTTC.

The rearrangement uses TRBV6-5 and TRBJ2-3; a weak D match, TRBD1 (5 bases). The CDR3 contains 15 residues. Trimming removed 7 bases from V and 0 bases from J, with 14 bases in between. Germline values: CDR1 MNHEY, CDR2 SVGAGI. CDR3 in amino acids: CASTPSAGSTDTQYF. As DNA, the CDR3 is TGTGCCAGCACCCCCTCGGCAGGGAGCACAGATACGCAGTATTTT.

This chain links TRBV29-1 with TRBJ1-1, with D possibly being TRBD1 (6 bases). This CDR3 comprises 14 residues. The V and J ends lost 6 bases and 4 bases respectively, with 18 bases between them. Germline CDR1 and CDR2: SQVTM and ANQGSEA. The CDR3 loop is CSVGAQGRGTEAFF. For the CDR3, the DNA is TGCAGCGTGGGGGCTCAGGGGCGCGGCACTGAAGCTTTCTTT.

The chain is built from TRBV5-1 and TRBJ1-4; TRBD1 aligns across 9 bases. The germline gives CDR1 SGHRS, CDR2 YFSETQ. The CDR3 sequence is 18 residues long. With V trimmed by 2 bases and J by 0 bases, 8 bases remained unmatched. This CDR3 is CASSFQTGGSATNEKLFF. The CDR3 region has the DNA TGCGCCAGCAGCTTCCAGACAGGGGGTTCGGCAACTAATGAAAAACTGTTTTTT.

V gene TRBV5-1 combines with J gene TRBJ2-2; D is perhaps TRBD1 (6 bases). Germline values: CDR1 SGHRS, CDR2 YFSETQ. V lost 4 bases and J lost 7, with 14 bases in between. The CDR3 sequence is 14 residues long. The CDR3 coding sequence is TGCGCCAGCAGCGCGACCGGGACATACGGGGAGCTGTTTTTT. This gives the protein CASSATGTYGELFF.

This clone has a single count. This chain connects TRBV7-2 to TRBJ1-4, with D perhaps TRBD1 (6 bases). Deletions cut 1 base from V and 4 bases from J, with 19 bases between. This CDR3 has 18 amino acids. Germline values: CDR1 SGHTA, CDR2 FQGNSA. CDR3 loop: CASSLDVKDSLHNEKLFF. Written as DNA, the CDR3 is TGTGCCAGCAGCTTAGACGTGAAGGACAGCCTTCATAATGAAAAACTGTTTTTT.

The rearrangement uses TRBV4-1 and TRBJ2-1, with D perhaps TRBD2 (6 bases). This CDR3 region has 16 residues. Trimming shortened V by 4 bases and J by 3 bases, and 16 bases separated the two germline ends. The germline CDR1 and CDR2 sequences are MGHRA and YSYEKL. The CDR3 bases are TGCGCCAGCAGCCTCGAAGGTGGGAGGATCTACAATGAGCAGTTCTTC. Encoded protein: CASSLEGGRIYNEQFF.

J is TRBJ2-3 and V is TRBV5-8; 9 nucleotides line up with TRBD2. The ends lost 0 bases at V and 6 bases at J; junction bases unmatched: 8. Germline assignment: CDR1 SGHTS and CDR2 YDEGEE. The CDR3 totals 16 residues. CDR3 sequence: CASSLGSSGIYDTQYF. As DNA, the CDR3 is TGTGCCAGCAGCTTGGGGTCTAGCGGGATCTATGATACGCAGTATTTT.

The chain links TRBV7-9 to TRBJ1-4; TRBD1 matches at 8 bases. Germline CDR1 reads SEHNR; CDR2 reads FQNEAQ (reference sequence). The CDR3 extends over 15 amino acids. V lost 5 bases, J lost 8 bases, and 10 bases stayed unmatched. The CDR3 is CASSHSGTGQEKLFF. CDR3 nucleotide sequence: TGTGCCAGCAGCCATTCCGGGACAGGTCAAGAAAAACTGTTTTTT.

Notes on this clone: This sample also contains other DNA sequences that code for the same CDR3. The rearrangement uses TRBV28 and TRBJ1-2; the match to TRBD1 covers 9 bases. The germline V gene encodes CDR1 MDHEN and CDR2 SYDVKM. J was trimmed by 4 bases and V by 2 bases; bases with no gene match: 23. The CDR3 is 21 amino acids. The CDR3 nucleotides read TGTGCCAGCAGTTTACTACTTCCTCCGCCGGGACAGGGCCCGTTTGGCTATGGCTACACCTTC. Amino acid sequence: CASSLLLPPPGQGPFGYGYTF.

The chain couples TRBV7-9 to TRBJ2-3; D is perhaps TRBD1 (6 bases). The CDR3 loop spans 13 amino acids. Trimming removed 5 bases from V and 6 bases from J, with 12 bases in between. Germline V gene data show CDR1 as SEHNR and CDR2 as FQNEAQ (reference sequence). CDR3 bases: TGTGCCAGCAGCCCCCAGCAGGGGGATACGCAGTATTTT. This translates into CASSPQQGDTQYF.

The table lists this clone with a count of one. This sequence joins TRBV20-1 and TRBJ1-1; no firm D call. The CDR3 is 15 amino acids. V lost 3 bases and J lost 2, with 16 bases in between. Germline V lookup: CDR1 DFQATT, CDR2 SNEGSKA (reference sequence). The CDR3 region has the DNA TGCAGTGCTAGTAGTGCCTTAGAGCTCAACACTGAAGCTTTCTTT. It specifies CSASSALELNTEAFF.

This clone was found once. DNA of the CDR3: TGTGCCAGCAGCTTGGACACCTCTAACTATGGCTACACCTTC. It yields the protein CASSLDTSNYGYTF. The V and J genes are TRBV5-4 and TRBJ1-2; no clear D gene. In germline, CDR1 is SGHNT, CDR2 YYREEE (reference sequence). V lost 0 bases and J 0 bases, leaving 6 bases between the germline ends. The CDR3 runs 14 residues.

The chain couples TRBV21-1 to TRBJ1-5; the listed D gene, TRBD1, was not tested against the DNA. TRBV21-1 is an annotated pseudogene. CDR3 length equals 19 residues. In DNA form, the CDR3 reads TGTGCCAGCAGCCCAAAGTTCCTCGACAGGGGACGGAGCAATCAGCCCCAGCATTTT. It codes for CASSPKFLDRGRSNQPQHF.

V is TRBV4-1 and J is TRBJ2-5, with 12 bases fitting TRBD2. This CDR3 has 14 residues. Looked up from germline, CDR1 is MGHRA and CDR2 is YSYEKL. J lost 6 bases, V lost 4 bases, and 3 bases had no gene match. CDR3: CASSPSGGAKTQYF. The CDR3 bases are TGCGCCAGCAGCCCTAGCGGGGGGGCAAAGACCCAGTACTTC.

This rearrangement joins TRBV7-9 to TRBJ2-1; D ambiguous. Germline CDR1 reads SEHNR; CDR2 reads FQNEAQ (reference sequence). CDR3 length: 13 amino acids. The V gene lost 5 bases and the J gene lost 6 bases, with 11 bases spanning the gap. This CDR3 reads CASSPPRRNEQFF. The CDR3 nucleotides read TGTGCCAGCAGCCCTCCGAGGCGCAATGAGCAGTTCTTC.

This chain links TRBV9 with TRBJ2-6; D is perhaps TRBD1 (7 bases). Trimming pared 8 bases from V and 3 bases from J, leaving 21 bases between. Germline assignment: CDR1 SGDLS and CDR2 YYNGEE. The CDR3 totals 17 residues. The CDR3 sequence is CASSMEGAFFGANVLTF. The CDR3 DNA sequence: TGTGCCAGTTCGATGGAGGGGGCCTTCTTTGGGGCCAACGTCCTGACTTTC.

The chain carries TRBV28 and TRBJ2-7; 7 nucleotides match TRBD2. Germline V lookup: CDR1 MDHEN, CDR2 SYDVKM. The trim removed 6 bases at V and 6 bases at J, leaving 5 bases unmatched. CDR3 size: 12 residues. The CDR3 spells CASSRPGGEQYF. DNA for the CDR3: TGTGCCAGCAGCCGCCCGGGGGGCGAGCAGTACTTC. The complete variable domain, with remaining parts taken from reference TRBV28 and TRBJ2-7, reads DVKVTQSSRYLVKRTGEKVFLECVQDMDHENMFWYRQDPGLGLRLIYFSYDVKMKEKGDIPEGYSVSREKKERFSLILESASTNQTSMYLCASSRPGGEQYFGPGTRLTVT.

The chain recombines TRBV24-1 with TRBJ1-5; D unclear. Trimming cost V 9 bases and J 2 bases, with 16 bases left between them. Looked up from germline, CDR1 is KGHDR and CDR2 is SFDVKD. The CDR3 contains 15 residues. The CDR3 sequence: CATQARGSGNQPQHF. In nucleotides, the CDR3 is TGTGCCACCCAGGCCCGGGGTAGCGGCAATCAGCCCCAGCATTTT.

The chain has TRBV7-8 and TRBJ2-1; TRBD2 matches 9 bases. There are 14 residues in the CDR3. Germline V gene sequence: CDR1 SGHVS, CDR2 FQNEAQ. The V and J ends lost 5 bases and 8 bases, in that order; junction bases with no gene match: 7. The CDR3 loop reads CASSPLAGGDEQFF. In DNA, the CDR3 is TGTGCCAGCAGCCCACTAGCGGGCGGCGATGAGCAGTTCTTC.

CDR3 nucleotides: TGTGCCAGCAGGAGTTTTCGACAGGGCTCCTACAATGAGCAGTTCTTC. Translated: CASRSFRQGSYNEQFF. The rearrangement links TRBV5-6 to TRBJ2-1, with TRBD1 matching 7 bases. V lost 5 bases and J lost 0; bases outside the gene matches: 8. Germline V CDR1 and CDR2: SGHDT, YYEEEE. This CDR3 has 16 residues.